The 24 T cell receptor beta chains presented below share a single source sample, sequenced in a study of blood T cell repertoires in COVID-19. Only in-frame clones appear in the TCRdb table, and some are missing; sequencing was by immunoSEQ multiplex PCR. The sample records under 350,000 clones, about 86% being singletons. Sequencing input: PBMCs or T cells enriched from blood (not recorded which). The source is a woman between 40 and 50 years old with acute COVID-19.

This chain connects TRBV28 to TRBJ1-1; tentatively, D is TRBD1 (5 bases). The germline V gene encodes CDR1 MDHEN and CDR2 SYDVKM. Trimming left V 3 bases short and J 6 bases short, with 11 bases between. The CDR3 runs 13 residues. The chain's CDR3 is CASSLGGGSEAFF. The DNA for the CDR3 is TGTGCCAGCAGTTTGGGCGGGGGATCTGAAGCTTTCTTT.

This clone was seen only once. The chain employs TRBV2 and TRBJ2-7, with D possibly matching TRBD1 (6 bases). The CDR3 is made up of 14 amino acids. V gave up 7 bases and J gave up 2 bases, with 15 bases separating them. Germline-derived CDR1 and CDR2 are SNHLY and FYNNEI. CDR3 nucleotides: TGTGCCAGCAAAGAGGGGGAAAAAACCTACGAGCAGTACTTC. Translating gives CASKEGEKTYEQYF.

The CDR3, as DNA: TGTGCCACCAGTGATCCTACAGGGATCGGTCAGCCCCAGCATTTT. It translates to CATSDPTGIGQPQHF. The chain couples TRBV24-1 to TRBJ1-5; D possibly corresponds to TRBD1 (6 bases). The ends were cut back, 3 bases at V and 6 bases at J, with 14 bases in the middle. This CDR3 spans 15 amino acids. Germline values: CDR1 KGHDR, CDR2 SFDVKD.

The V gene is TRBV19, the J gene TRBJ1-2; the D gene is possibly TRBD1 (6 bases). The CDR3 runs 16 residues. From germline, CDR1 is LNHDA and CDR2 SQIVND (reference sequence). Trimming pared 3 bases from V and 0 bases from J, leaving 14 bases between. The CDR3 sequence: CASSIRGAGANYGYTF. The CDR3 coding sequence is TGTGCCAGTAGTATCCGGGGGGCCGGGGCTAACTATGGCTACACCTTC.

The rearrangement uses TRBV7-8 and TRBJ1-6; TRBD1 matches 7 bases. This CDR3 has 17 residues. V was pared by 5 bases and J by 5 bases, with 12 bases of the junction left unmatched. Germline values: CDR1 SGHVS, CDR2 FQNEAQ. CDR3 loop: CASSPRTPQGDNSPLHF. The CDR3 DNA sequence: TGTGCCAGCAGCCCCCGGACTCCCCAGGGGGATAATTCACCCCTCCACTTT.

CDR3 sequence: CASSHRQGLAAAFF. The DNA for the CDR3 is TGTGCCAGCAGTCACCGACAGGGTTTAGCCGCGGCTTTCTTT. This sequence joins TRBV6-2 or TRBV6-3 and TRBJ1-1; 7 bases are shared with TRBD1. The CDR3 runs 14 residues. Losses at the gene ends were 5 bases for V and 11 bases for J; bases not matched to a gene: 14. Germline loops: CDR1 MNHEY, CDR2 SVGEGT.

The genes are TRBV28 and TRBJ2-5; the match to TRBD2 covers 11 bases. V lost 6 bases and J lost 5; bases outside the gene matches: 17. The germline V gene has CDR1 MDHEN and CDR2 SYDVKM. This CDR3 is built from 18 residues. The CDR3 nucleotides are TGTGCCAGCAGCCGCCGCCGGACTAGCGGGCGGGTTAGGGAGACCCAGTACTTC. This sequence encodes CASSRRRTSGRVRETQYF.

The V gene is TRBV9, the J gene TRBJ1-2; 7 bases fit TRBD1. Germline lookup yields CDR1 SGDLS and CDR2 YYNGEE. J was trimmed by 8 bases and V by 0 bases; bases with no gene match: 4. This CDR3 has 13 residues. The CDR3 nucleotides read TGTGCCAGCAGCGTAGATGAGGGGGCCGGCTACACCTTC. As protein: CASSVDEGAGYTF.

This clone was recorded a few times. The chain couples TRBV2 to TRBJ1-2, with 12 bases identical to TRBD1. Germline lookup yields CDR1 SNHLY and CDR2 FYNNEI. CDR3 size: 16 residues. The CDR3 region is CASIRGQGAFLNGYTF. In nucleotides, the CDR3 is TGTGCATCCATAAGGGGACAGGGGGCATTCCTCAATGGCTACACCTTC.

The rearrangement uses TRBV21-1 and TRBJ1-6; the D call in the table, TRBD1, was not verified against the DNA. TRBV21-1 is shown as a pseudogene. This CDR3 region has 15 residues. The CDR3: CASSKRDRAHSPLHF. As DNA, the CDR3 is TGTGCCAGCAGCAAAAGGGACAGGGCCCATTCACCCCTCCACTTT.

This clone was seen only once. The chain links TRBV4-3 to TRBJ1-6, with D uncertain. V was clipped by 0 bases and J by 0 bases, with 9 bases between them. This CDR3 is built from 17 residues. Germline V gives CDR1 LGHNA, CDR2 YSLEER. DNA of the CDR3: TGCGCCAGCAGCCAAGATCACGTCAGCTCCTATAATTCACCCCTCCACTTT. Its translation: CASSQDHVSSYNSPLHF.

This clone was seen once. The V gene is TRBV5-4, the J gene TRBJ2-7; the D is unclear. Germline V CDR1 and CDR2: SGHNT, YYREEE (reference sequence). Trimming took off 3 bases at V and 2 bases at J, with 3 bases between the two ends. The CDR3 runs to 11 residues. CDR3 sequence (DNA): TGTGCCAGCAGCTCAACCTACGAGCAGTACTTC. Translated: CASSSTYEQYF.

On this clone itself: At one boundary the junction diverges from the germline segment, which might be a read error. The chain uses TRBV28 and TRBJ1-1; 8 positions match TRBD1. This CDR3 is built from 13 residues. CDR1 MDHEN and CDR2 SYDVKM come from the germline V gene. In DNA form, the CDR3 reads TGTGCCAGCAGTTTAGCCGCTGGAAGACAGGGGCGATTT. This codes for CASSLAAGRQGRF.

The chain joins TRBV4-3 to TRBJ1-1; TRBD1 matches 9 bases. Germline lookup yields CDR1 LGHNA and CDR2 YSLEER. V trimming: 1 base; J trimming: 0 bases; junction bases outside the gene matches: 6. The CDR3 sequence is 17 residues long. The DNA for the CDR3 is TGCGCCAGCAGCCAAGGTAACAGGGGGCCGATGAACACTGAAGCTTTCTTT. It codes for CASSQGNRGPMNTEAFF.

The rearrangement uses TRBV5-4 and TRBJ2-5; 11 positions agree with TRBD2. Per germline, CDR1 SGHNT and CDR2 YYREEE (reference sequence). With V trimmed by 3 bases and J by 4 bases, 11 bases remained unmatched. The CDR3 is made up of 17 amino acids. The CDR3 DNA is TGTGCCAGCAGCTCCCCCGGTAGCGGGAGGGGAGTAGAGACCCAGTACTTC. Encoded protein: CASSSPGSGRGVETQYF.

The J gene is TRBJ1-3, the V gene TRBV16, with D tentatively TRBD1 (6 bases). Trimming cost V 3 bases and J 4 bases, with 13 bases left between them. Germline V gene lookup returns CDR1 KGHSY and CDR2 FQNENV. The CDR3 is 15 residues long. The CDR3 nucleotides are TGTGCCAGCAGCCAGCGCCCCGGGACAGGAAACACCATATATTTT. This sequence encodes CASSQRPGTGNTIYF. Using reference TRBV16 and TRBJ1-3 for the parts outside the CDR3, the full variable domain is GEEVAQTPKHLVRGEGQKAKLYCAPIKGHSYVFWYQQVLKNEFKFLISFQNENVFDETGMPKERFSAKCLPNSPCSLEIQATKLEDSAVYFCASSQRPGTGNTIYFGEGSWLTVV.

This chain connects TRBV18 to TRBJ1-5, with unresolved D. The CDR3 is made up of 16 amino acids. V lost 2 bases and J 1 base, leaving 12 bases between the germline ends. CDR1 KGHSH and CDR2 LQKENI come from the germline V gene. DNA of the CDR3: TGTGCCAGCTCACCAAACGTGAAGCGGAGCAATCAGCCCCAGCATTTT. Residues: CASSPNVKRSNQPQHF.

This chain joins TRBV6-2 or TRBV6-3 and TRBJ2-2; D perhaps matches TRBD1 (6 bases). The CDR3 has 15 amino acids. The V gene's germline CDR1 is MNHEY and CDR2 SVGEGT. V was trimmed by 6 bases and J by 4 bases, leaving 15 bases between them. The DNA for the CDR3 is TGTGCCAGCAGCCGAGGACAGAGTCTCACCGGGGAGCTGTTTTTT. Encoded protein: CASSRGQSLTGELFF.

CDR3 amino acids: CASSLGPGAQYEQYF. The CDR3 DNA is TGTGCCAGCAGCTTAGGGCCGGGAGCACAGTACGAGCAGTACTTC. This chain connects TRBV7-2 to TRBJ2-7; maybe TRBD2 (6 bases). The V and J ends lost 1 base and 4 bases respectively, with 14 bases between them. The CDR3 is 15 residues long. Germline V gene data show CDR1 as SGHTA and CDR2 as FQGNSA.

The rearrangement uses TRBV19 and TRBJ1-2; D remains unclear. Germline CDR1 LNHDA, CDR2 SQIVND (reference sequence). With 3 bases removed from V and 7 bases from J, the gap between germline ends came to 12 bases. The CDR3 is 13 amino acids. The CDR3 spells CASSIGPIAGYTF. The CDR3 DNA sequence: TGTGCCAGTAGTATTGGCCCAATAGCTGGCTACACCTTC.

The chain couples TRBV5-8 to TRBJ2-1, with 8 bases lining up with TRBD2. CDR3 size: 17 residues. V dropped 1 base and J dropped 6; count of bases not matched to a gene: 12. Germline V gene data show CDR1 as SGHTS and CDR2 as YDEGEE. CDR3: CASSLTGDALAGNEQFF. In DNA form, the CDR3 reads TGTGCCAGCAGCTTGACGGGGGACGCCCTAGCGGGCAATGAGCAGTTCTTC. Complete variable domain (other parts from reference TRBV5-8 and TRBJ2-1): EAGVTQSPTHLIKTRGQQATLRCSPISGHTSVYWYQQALGLGLQFLLWYDEGEERNRGNFPPRFSGRQFPNYSSELNVNALELEDSALYLCASSLTGDALAGNEQFFGPGTRLTVL.

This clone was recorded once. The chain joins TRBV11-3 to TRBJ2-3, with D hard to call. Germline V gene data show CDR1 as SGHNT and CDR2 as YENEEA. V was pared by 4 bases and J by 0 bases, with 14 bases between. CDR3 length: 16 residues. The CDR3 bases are TGTGCCAGCAGCTCTCGCCGACTGGCTAGCACAGATACGCAGTATTTT. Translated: CASSSRRLASTDTQYF.

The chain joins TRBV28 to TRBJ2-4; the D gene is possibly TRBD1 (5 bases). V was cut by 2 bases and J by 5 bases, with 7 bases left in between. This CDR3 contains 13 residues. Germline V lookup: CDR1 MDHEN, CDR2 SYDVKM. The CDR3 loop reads CASSLARENIQYF. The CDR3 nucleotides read TGTGCCAGCAGTTTAGCCAGGGAAAACATTCAGTACTTC.

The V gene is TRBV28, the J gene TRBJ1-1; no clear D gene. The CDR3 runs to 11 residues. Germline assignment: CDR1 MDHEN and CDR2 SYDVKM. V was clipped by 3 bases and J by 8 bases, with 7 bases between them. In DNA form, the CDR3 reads TGTGCCAGCAGTTTGGGCAGGGAAGCTTTCTTT. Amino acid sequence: CASSLGREAFF.